This TCR beta chain emerged from a study of breast tumors, draining lymph nodes, adjacent tissues. Trimming shortened V by 8 bases and J by 3 bases, and 14 bases separated the two germline ends. The CDR3 contains 14 residues. Germline V gives CDR1 MNHEY, CDR2 SVGEGT. TCRdb reanalysed the multiplex PCR reads using MiXCR and keeps one entry per CDR3 protein. The sample contains about 170,000 distinct CDR3 sequences, approximately 33% of which appear only once. Breast cancer patients provided tissue from their axillary draining lymph nodes. Study observations and caveats: Tumor TCR diversity was below lymph nodes but above nontumor tissue. Tumor and nontumor repertoires were significantly more similar in luminal-like than in basal-like breast cancer.

This clonotype has a handful of counts. Its target is not known. Sequencing input: axillary lymph node tissue. The chain employs TRBV6-2 or TRBV6-3 and TRBJ1-5; D possibly corresponds to TRBD1 (5 bases). The sequence derives from a female donor with breast cancer. Some clones in this sample may be carry-over from other donors' samples. CDR3 DNA sequence: TGTGCCAGCTCACACCGAGGGGACAATCAGCCCCAGCATTTT. Protein sequence: CASSHRGDNQPQHF.